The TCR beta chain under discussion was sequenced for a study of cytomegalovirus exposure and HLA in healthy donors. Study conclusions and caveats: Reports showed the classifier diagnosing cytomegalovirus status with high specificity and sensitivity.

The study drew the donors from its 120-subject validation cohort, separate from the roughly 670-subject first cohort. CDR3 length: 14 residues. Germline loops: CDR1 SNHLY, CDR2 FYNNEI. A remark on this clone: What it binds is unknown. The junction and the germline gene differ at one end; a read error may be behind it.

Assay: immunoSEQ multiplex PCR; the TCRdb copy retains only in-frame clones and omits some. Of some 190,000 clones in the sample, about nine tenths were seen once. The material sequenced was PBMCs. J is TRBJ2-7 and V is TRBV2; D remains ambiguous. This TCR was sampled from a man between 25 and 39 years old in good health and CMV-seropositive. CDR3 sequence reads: CASRNPIKGSSSSF. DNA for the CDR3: TGTGCCAGCAGGAACCCGATTAAGGGCAGCTCTTCTTCCTTC.